Below are 3 T cell receptor beta chains sequenced from a single sample in a study of human T cells and chemical hapten exposure. TCRdb analysed the RACE reads with MiXCR anew, one entry per CDR3 protein. The sample contains 300,000 to 350,000 distinct CDR3 sequences, around 7% of which appear only once. Indicated time point: patch test 1, 2 weeks after DPC sensitization. Treatment: therapeutic diphenylcyclopropenone sensitization with weekly scalp DPC. Source: whole blood, taken in connection with sensitization to the hapten diphenylcyclopropenone (DPC). These receptors came from a woman younger than 30 with alopecia areata. Some clones in this sample may be carry-over from other donors' samples.

This rearrangement joins TRBV20-1 to TRBJ2-5; 9 bases fit TRBD1. This CDR3 has 16 residues. After removal of 3 bases from V and 4 bases from J, the junction contained 12 bases not matched to a gene. Germline values: CDR1 DFQATT, CDR2 SNEGSKA (reference sequence). This CDR3 reads CSARPGTGYGGETQYF. The CDR3 DNA sequence: TGCAGTGCTAGGCCCGGGACAGGGTATGGGGGAGAGACCCAGTACTTC.

In its sample, this clonotype was seen a few times. The V and J genes are TRBV6-5 and TRBJ2-7; D may be TRBD1 (5 bases). Deletions cut 2 bases from V and 2 bases from J, with 13 bases between. The CDR3 totals 15 residues. Germline CDR1 MNHEY, CDR2 SVGAGI. CDR3 region: CASSYLPTDTYEQYF. The CDR3 DNA is TGTGCCAGCAGTTACCTCCCGACGGACACCTACGAGCAGTACTTC.

The sample holds many counts of this clonotype. The CDR3 sequence: CSVERDRKQFF. The CDR3, as DNA: TGCAGCGTTGAAAGGGACAGAAAGCAGTTCTTC. The genes are TRBV29-1 and TRBJ2-1; 7 nucleotides align to TRBD1. V trimming: 2 bases; J trimming: 11 bases; junction bases outside the gene matches: 3. The germline V gene has CDR1 SQVTM and CDR2 ANQGSEA. The CDR3 runs 11 residues.